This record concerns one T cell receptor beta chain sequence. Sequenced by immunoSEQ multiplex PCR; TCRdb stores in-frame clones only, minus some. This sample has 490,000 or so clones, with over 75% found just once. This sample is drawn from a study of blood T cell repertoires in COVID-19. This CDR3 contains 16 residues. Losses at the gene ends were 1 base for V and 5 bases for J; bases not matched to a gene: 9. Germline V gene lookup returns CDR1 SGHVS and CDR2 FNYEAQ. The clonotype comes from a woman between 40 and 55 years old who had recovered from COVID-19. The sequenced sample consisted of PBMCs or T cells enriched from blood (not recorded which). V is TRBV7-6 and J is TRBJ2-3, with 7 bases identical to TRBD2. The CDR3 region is CASSLGAGVMGDTQYF. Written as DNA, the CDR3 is TGTGCCAGCAGCTTAGGGGCGGGAGTGATGGGAGATACGCAGTATTTT.